This T cell receptor (beta chain) was sequenced for a study of blood T cells in healthy people across ages. CDR1 is SGHTA and CDR2 is FQGNSA in the germline V gene. The CDR3 loop spans 15 amino acids. Between the trimmed V and J ends, which lost 1 base and 2 bases, there was a span of 11 bases. Alongside a J-beta primer mix, a sample-barcoded 5' primer served in a second PCR lasting roughly 6 to 12 cycles. TCRdb independently ran MiXCR on the 5' RACE reads; one entry per CDR3 protein. The repertoire holds 890,000 or so distinct CDR3 sequences, with around 62% as singletons. This TCR was sampled from a man aged 25-40 years in good health. V is TRBV7-2 and J is TRBJ1-1; D is unclear. Sequences were obtained from blood. CDR3 sequence: CASSLDCSGNTEAFF. In DNA, the CDR3 is TGTGCCAGCAGCTTAGATTGTAGCGGTAACACTGAAGCTTTCTTT.